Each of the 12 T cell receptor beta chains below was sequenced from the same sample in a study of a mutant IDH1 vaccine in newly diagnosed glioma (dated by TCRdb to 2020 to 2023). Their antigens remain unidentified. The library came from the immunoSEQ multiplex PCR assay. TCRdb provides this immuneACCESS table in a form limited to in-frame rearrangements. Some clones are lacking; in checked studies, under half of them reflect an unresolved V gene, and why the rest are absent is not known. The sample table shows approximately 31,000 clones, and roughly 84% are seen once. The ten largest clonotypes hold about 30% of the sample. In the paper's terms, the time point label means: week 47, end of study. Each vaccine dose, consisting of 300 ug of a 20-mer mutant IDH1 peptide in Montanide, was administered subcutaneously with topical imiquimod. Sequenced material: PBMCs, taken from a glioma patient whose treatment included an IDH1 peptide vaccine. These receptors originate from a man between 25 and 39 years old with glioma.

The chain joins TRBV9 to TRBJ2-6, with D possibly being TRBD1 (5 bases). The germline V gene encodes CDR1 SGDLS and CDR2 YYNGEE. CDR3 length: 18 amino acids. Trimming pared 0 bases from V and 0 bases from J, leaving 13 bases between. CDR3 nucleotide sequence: TGTGCCAGCAGCGTAGGAAGTGACAGAGCCTCTGGGGCCAACGTCCTGACTTTC. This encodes CASSVGSDRASGANVLTF.

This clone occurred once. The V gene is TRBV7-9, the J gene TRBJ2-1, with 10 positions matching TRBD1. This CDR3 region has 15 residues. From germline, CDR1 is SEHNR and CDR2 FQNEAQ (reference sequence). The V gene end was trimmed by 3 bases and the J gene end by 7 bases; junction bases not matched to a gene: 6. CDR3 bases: TGTGCCAGCAGCTTCAGGGACAGGGGAGAAAATGAGCAGTTCTTC. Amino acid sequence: CASSFRDRGENEQFF.

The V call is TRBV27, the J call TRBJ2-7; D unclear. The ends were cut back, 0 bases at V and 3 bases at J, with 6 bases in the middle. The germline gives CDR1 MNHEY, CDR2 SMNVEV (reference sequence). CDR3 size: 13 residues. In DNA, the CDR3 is TGTGCCAGCAGTTTATCAGGGAACTACGAGCAGTACTTC. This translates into CASSLSGNYEQYF.

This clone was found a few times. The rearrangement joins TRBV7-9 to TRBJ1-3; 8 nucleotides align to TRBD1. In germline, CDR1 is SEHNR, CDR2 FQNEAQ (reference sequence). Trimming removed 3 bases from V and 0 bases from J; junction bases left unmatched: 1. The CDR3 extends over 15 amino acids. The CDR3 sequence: CASSLDRVSGNTIYF. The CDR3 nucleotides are TGTGCCAGCAGCTTGGACAGGGTCTCTGGAAACACCATATATTTT.

The CDR3 DNA is TGTGCCAGCAGCGTCGGGGGGTTGGGCACTGAAGCTTTCTTT. This sequence encodes CASSVGGLGTEAFF. The chain couples TRBV2 to TRBJ1-1, with D possibly being TRBD1 (5 bases). From germline, CDR1 is SNHLY and CDR2 FYNNEI. The V end was cut by 6 bases, the J end by 4 bases, with 15 bases between. CDR3 length: 14 amino acids.

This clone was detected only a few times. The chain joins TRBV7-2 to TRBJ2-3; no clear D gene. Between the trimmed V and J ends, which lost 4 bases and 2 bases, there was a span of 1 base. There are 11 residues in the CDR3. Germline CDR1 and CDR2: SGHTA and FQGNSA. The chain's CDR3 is CASSYTDTQYF. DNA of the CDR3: TGTGCCAGCAGCTACACAGATACGCAGTATTTT. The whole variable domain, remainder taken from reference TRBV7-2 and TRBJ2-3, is GAGVSQSPSNKVTEKGKDVELRCDPISGHTALYWYRQSLGQGLEFLIYFQGNSAPDKSGLPSDRFSAERTGGSVSTLTIQRTQQEDSAVYLCASSYTDTQYFGPGTRLTVL.

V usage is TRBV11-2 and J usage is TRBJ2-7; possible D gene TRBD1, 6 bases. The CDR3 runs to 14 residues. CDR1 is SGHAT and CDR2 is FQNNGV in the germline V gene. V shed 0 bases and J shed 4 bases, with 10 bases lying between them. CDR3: CASSLEGARYEQYF. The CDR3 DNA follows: TGTGCCAGCAGCTTAGAGGGGGCAAGGTACGAGCAGTACTTC.

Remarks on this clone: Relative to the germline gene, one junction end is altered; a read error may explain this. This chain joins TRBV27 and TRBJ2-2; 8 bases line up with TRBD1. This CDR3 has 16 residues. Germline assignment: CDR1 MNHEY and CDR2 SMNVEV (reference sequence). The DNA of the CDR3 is TGTGCCAGCAGTTGGCAGGGGGCGACGAACACCGGGGAGCCGTTTTTT. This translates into CASSWQGATNTGEPFF.

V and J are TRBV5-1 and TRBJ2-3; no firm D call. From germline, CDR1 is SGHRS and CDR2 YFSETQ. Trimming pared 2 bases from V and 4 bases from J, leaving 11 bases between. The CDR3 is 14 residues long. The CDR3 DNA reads TGCGCCAGCAGCTTATCTTCGGGTTCAGATACGCAGTATTTT. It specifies CASSLSSGSDTQYF.

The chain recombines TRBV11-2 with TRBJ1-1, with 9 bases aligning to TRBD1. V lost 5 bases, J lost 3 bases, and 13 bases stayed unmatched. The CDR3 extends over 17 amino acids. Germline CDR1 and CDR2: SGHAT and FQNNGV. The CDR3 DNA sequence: TGTGCCAGCAGCCCAGGACAGGGGATAAAACAGGACACTGAAGCTTTCTTT. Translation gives CASSPGQGIKQDTEAFF.

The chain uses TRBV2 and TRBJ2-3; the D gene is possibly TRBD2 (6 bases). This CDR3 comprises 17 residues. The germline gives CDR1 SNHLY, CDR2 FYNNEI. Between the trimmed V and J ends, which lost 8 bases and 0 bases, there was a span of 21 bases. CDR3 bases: TGTGCCAGCTTAGAGGTGACGGGGGTGTCTAGCACAGATACGCAGTATTTT. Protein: CASLEVTGVSSTDTQYF.

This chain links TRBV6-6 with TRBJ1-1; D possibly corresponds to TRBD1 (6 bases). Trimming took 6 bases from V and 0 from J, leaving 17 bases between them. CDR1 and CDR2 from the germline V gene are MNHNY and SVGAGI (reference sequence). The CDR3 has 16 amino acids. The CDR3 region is CASSYRVLPMNTEAFF. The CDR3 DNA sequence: TGTGCCAGCAGCTACAGGGTTCTTCCTATGAACACTGAAGCTTTCTTT.